The clone carrying this T cell receptor beta chain was observed once. The target antigen is unknown. The primer mix had 60 Vbeta and 13 Jbeta primers. The method was immunoSEQ multiplex PCR; TCRdb's version includes in-frame clones alone and lacks a portion of them. The sample shows about 150,000 clones, about 85% of them seen only once. This sample was taken from a study of cytomegalovirus exposure and HLA in healthy donors. Findings of the study overall: Productive status was seen about 90% or about 30% of the time for most TCR beta V segments in an earlier analysis.

V trimming: 4 bases; J trimming: 7 bases; junction bases outside the gene matches: 6. The CDR3 runs 14 residues. Germline V gene data show CDR1 as MNHNS and CDR2 as SASEGT. This TCR was sampled from a man aged 25-40 years in good health and CMV-seropositive. Material: PBMCs. The gene calls are TRBV6-1 and TRBJ1-2, with 10 nucleotides matching TRBD1. The CDR3 sequence: CASSGRDRGGGYTF. The CDR3 region has the DNA TGTGCCAGCAGTGGAAGGGACAGGGGTGGTGGCTACACCTTC.